The 29 T cell receptor beta chains below come from one sample, sequenced in a study of T cells in women clearing cervical HPV infection. Generated by immunoSEQ multiplex PCR, the TCRdb table keeps only in-frame clones and is missing some. The table counts tens of thousands of clones; around 6.4% lies in the top ten. Sequencing was performed on blood buffy coat. The receptors shown here come from a woman aged 18 to 75 with a cervical HPV16 infection that either progressed to CIN3+ or cleared (not recorded which).

CDR3 sequence reads: CASNAGSVEQYF. The sequenced part of the CDR3 DNA is TGTGCCAGCAATGCAGGATCTGTCGAG. The chain carries TRBV28 and TRBJ2-7; D is unresolved. The read halts 3 residues ahead of the CDR3 end, with the missing end drawn from the germline J gene. The V end was cut by 7 bases, the J end by 6 bases, with 13 bases between. The CDR3 is made up of 12 amino acids. The V gene's germline CDR1 is MDHEN and CDR2 SYDVKM.

Turning to this clone: The read ends 3 residues early relative to the CDR3; the germline J gene fills the gap. V gene TRBV19 combines with J gene TRBJ2-6; D is possibly TRBD1 (5 bases). From germline, CDR1 is LNHDA and CDR2 SQIVND (reference sequence). The CDR3 totals 20 residues. The V gene lost 1 base and the J gene lost 2 bases, with 21 bases spanning the gap. CDR3 residues: CASSIGPGKGYWAGANVLTF. CDR3 DNA (partial): TGTGCCAGTAGTATAGGCCCAGGGAAGGGGTACTGGGCTGGGGCCAACGTC.

In the case of this clone: The read ends 3 residues early relative to the CDR3; the germline J gene fills the gap. V usage is TRBV19 and J usage is TRBJ2-6; 12 bases fit TRBD2. Germline V lookup: CDR1 LNHDA, CDR2 SQIVND (reference sequence). The CDR3 extends over 17 amino acids. V was clipped by 8 bases and J by 4 bases; unmatched bases: 9. The sequenced CDR3 bases are TGTGCCAGTTCCGATCTAGCGGGAGGGTCAGGGGCCAACGTC. Translated: CASSDLAGGSGANV. The complete CDR3 sequence is CASSDLAGGSGANVLTF.

Worth noting for this clone: Read coverage stops 3 residues before the CDR3 terminus; the germline J gene supplies the remainder. The chain joins TRBV13 to TRBJ2-7; 11 bases are a match to TRBD1. The germline gives CDR1 PRHDT, CDR2 FYEKMQ (reference sequence). CDR3 length equals 15 residues. V was pared by 5 bases and J by 1 base, with 4 bases of the junction left unmatched. The CDR3 DNA, read in part, is TGTGCCAGCAGCCCGGGACAGGGGGTTTCCTACGAG. This encodes CASSPGQGVSYE. The CDR3 as a whole reads CASSPGQGVSYEQYF.

As to this clone: The CDR3 extends 3 residues past the end of the read, so its final part is completed from the germline J gene. This chain connects TRBV19 to TRBJ1-1; TRBD1 matches at 8 bases. J gave up 5 bases and V 9 bases, and 8 bases lay outside the gene matches. This CDR3 contains 13 residues. Germline V gives CDR1 LNHDA, CDR2 SQIVND (reference sequence). Partial CDR3 DNA: TGTGCCAGCCGCCCCAGGGGGCGGACTGAA. Its translation is CASRPRGRTE. The whole CDR3 protein reads CASRPRGRTEAFF.

Details on this clone: The observed sequence ends 3 residues before the CDR3 terminus, with the missing tail filled in from the germline J gene. V is TRBV18 and J is TRBJ1-1; a weak D match, TRBD1 (5 bases). CDR1 KGHSH and CDR2 LQKENI come from the germline V gene. The length of the CDR3 is 15 residues. V gave up 3 bases and J gave up 2 bases, with 13 bases separating them. The CDR3 sequence is CASSPEGNGNTEAFF. CDR3 DNA, as far as it was read: TGTGCCAGCTCACCGGAGGGGAACGGAAACACTGAA.

Regarding this clone: The read terminates 3 residues ahead of where the CDR3 ends, so the germline J gene completes it. V usage is TRBV20-1 and J usage is TRBJ1-2; perhaps TRBD1 as D (5 bases). CDR3 length: 15 amino acids. The V gene's germline CDR1 is DFQATT and CDR2 SNEGSKA (reference sequence). The CDR3 loop reads CSASKASGGYNDYTF. Partial CDR3 DNA: TGCAGTGCTAGTAAGGCTAGCGGGGGTTACAATGAC.

On this clone itself: Read sequence stops 3 residues before the CDR3 end, and the germline J gene provides the missing end. The rearrangement uses TRBV19 and TRBJ2-5; D might be TRBD2 (5 bases). Between the trimmed V and J ends, which lost 3 bases and 1 base, there was a span of 15 bases. CDR1 LNHDA and CDR2 SQIVND come from the germline V gene (reference sequence). The CDR3 covers 16 residues. The DNA read from the CDR3 is TGTGCCAGTAGTATGGATCTATCCAGCGGCCAAGAGACC. Residues: CASSMDLSSGQET. The whole CDR3 is CASSMDLSSGQETQYF.

With respect to this clone: The CDR3 end lies 3 residues beyond the end of the read and is filled in from the germline J gene. The V call is TRBV14, the J call TRBJ2-7, with TRBD1 identical over 7 bases. Germline trimming cut 8 bases from V and 0 bases from J; bases unmatched to any gene: 4. The CDR3 has 13 residues. From germline, CDR1 is SGHDN and CDR2 FVKESK. The sequenced part of the CDR3 DNA is TGTGCCAGCCGAGGGGACAGCTCCTACGAG. Encoded protein: CASRGDSSYE. The whole CDR3 is CASRGDSSYEQYF.

To note about this clone: The missing CDR3 end, 3 residues past where the read stops, is filled in from the germline J gene. The genes are TRBV19 and TRBJ2-2, with a tentative D call TRBD1 (6 bases). The germline V gene encodes CDR1 LNHDA and CDR2 SQIVND (reference sequence). The CDR3 spans 16 residues. This CDR3 is CASSIYPPLGANVLFF. The part of the CDR3 DNA that was read is TGTGCCAGTAGTATTTACCCCCCTCTGGGGGCCAACGTG.

Regarding this clone: The read ends 3 residues shy of where the CDR3 ends; the end is completed using the germline J gene. The gene calls are TRBV5-4 and TRBJ2-7, with 9 bases identical to TRBD1. The CDR3 has 13 amino acids. Germline V CDR1 and CDR2: SGHNT, YYREEE (reference sequence). V shed 4 bases, J shed 6 bases, and the junction held 5 bases outside the gene matches. CDR3: CASSMDRGAEQYF. The sequenced CDR3 bases are TGTGCCAGCAGCATGGACAGGGGCGCCGAG.

Details on this clone: The read ends 3 residues early relative to the CDR3; the germline J gene fills the gap. The J gene is TRBJ1-2, the V gene TRBV19; D uncertain. The CDR3 has 10 amino acids. Trimming took 7 bases from V and 6 from J, leaving 6 bases between them. CDR1 is LNHDA, CDR2 SQIVND, per germline (reference sequence). The covered CDR3 bases are TGTGCCAGTAATCAGAATGGC. It encodes CASNQNG. The CDR3 in its entirety is CASNQNGYTF.

Regarding this clone: The missing CDR3 end, 3 residues past where the read stops, is filled in from the germline J gene. V gene TRBV7-2 combines with J gene TRBJ1-4; TRBD1 matches at 9 bases. Germline CDR1 SGHTA, CDR2 FQGNSA. The length of the CDR3 is 15 residues. The J segment lost 9 bases and the V segment lost 5 bases, leaving 10 bases of the junction unmatched. The CDR3 is CASSRFPGQGQKLFF. CDR3 bases read: TGTGCCAGCAGCCGATTCCCGGGACAGGGCCAAAAA.

This clone shows up as medium-sized by frequency. A junction end diverges from the germline sequence, so it may reflect a read error. From the germline J gene comes the end of the CDR3, since the read stops 3 residues before it. V gene TRBV6-1 combines with J gene TRBJ1-2; the match to TRBD1 covers 7 bases. Germline loops: CDR1 MNHNS, CDR2 SASEGT. The CDR3 contains 13 residues. The DNA read from the CDR3 is TGTGCCAGCAGCGAAGACAGGGTGGGAGGC. Its translation: CASSEDRVGG. The CDR3, in full, reads CASSEDRVGGYTF.

Concerning this clone itself: The sequence runs out 3 residues before the end of the CDR3; the remainder is reconstructed from the germline J gene. The chain employs TRBV10-3 and TRBJ1-2; D call uncertain. CDR3 length: 13 residues. Trimming stripped 4 bases from V and 6 bases from J, with 12 bases between. Germline CDR1 reads ENHRY; CDR2 reads SYGVKD. Incomplete CDR3 DNA: TGTGCCATCAGTGGCGGTCCGCGGAATGGC. It translates to CAISGGPRNG. The full CDR3 protein reads CAISGGPRNGYTF.

As regards this clone: The read halts 3 residues ahead of the CDR3 end, with the missing end drawn from the germline J gene. The same CDR3 arises from other DNA sequences in this sample as well. This chain links TRBV7-2 with TRBJ2-6; no firm D call. There are 15 residues in the CDR3. Germline CDR1 is SGHTA and CDR2 is FQGNSA. Trimming cost V 3 bases and J 1 base, with 7 bases left between them. CDR3 loop: CASSFSGSGANVLTF. The CDR3 DNA, read in part, is TGTGCCAGCAGCTTTTCAGGTTCTGGGGCCAACGTC.

By frequency, this clone registers large (0.1 to 1%). The CDR3 goes on 3 residues after the read ends, and that part is filled in from the germline J gene. The V gene is TRBV6-2 or TRBV6-3, the J gene TRBJ2-3, with 9 positions matching TRBD2. The V and J ends lost 2 bases and 5 bases, in that order; junction bases with no gene match: 11. Germline CDR1 is MNHEY and CDR2 is SVGEGT. The CDR3 runs to 17 residues. The CDR3 DNA, read in part, is TGTGCCAGCAGTTACAGAACCAGCGGGAGGACTAGAGATACG. It is translated as CASSYRTSGRTRDT. The complete CDR3 sequence is CASSYRTSGRTRDTQYF.

Turning to this clone: The DNA ends 3 residues before the CDR3 does, and the rest of the CDR3 is filled in from the germline J gene. The chain employs TRBV12-3 or TRBV12-4 and TRBJ1-6; 8 positions match TRBD1. This CDR3 has 15 residues. J was trimmed by 9 bases and V by 4 bases; bases with no gene match: 8. CDR3 DNA, as far as it was read: TGTGCCAGCAGTTCACGGACAGGGCGAAGTTCACCC. It translates to CASSSRTGRSSP. The CDR3, in full, reads CASSSRTGRSSPLHF.

As for this clone: The CDR3 end falls 3 residues outside the read, so it is completed with the germline J gene. The chain recombines TRBV19 with TRBJ1-5, with 8 bases fitting TRBD1. Trimming took 9 bases from V and 5 from J; bases not matched to a gene: 12. This CDR3 comprises 15 residues. Germline CDR1 is LNHDA and CDR2 is SQIVND (reference sequence). CDR3 sequence reads: CASSRGQERYQPQHF. Partial CDR3 DNA: TGTGCCAGCTCGAGGGGACAGGAACGATATCAGCCC.

Remarks on this clone: The missing CDR3 end, 3 residues past where the read stops, is filled in from the germline J gene. The sample has other DNA sequences that encode this CDR3 too. The chain is built from TRBV2 and TRBJ2-3; 10 positions match TRBD2. The CDR3 runs to 15 residues. Germline V CDR1 and CDR2: SNHLY, FYNNEI. V gave up 3 bases and J gave up 4 bases; unmatched junction bases: 4. CDR3 loop: CASSEDSGGSDTQYF. The sequenced CDR3 bases are TGTGCCAGCAGTGAGGATAGCGGGGGGTCAGATACG. Combining the CDR3 with reference TRBV2 and TRBJ2-3 gives the whole variable domain EPEVTQTPSHQVTQMGQEVILRCVPISNHLYFYWYRQILGQKVEFLVSFYNNEISEKSEIFDDQFSVERPDGSNFTLKIRSTKLEDSAMYFCASSEDSGGSDTQYFGPGTRLTVL.

As to this clone: The read terminates 3 residues before the CDR3 end, so the remaining end is supplied by the germline J gene. The gene calls are TRBV6-2 or TRBV6-3 and TRBJ1-2; D unclear. CDR1 and CDR2 (germline): MNHEY, SVGEGT. This CDR3 has 15 amino acids. The CDR3 DNA, read in part, is TGTGCCAGCAGCCTTAGCGGACCCTCCTACAATGAC. Translating it yields CASSLSGPSYND. The whole CDR3 sequence reads CASSLSGPSYNDYTF.

About this clone itself: With the read ending 3 residues before the CDR3 end, the germline J gene is used to fill in that end. The V gene is TRBV5-1, the J gene TRBJ2-5; D unclear. The germline CDR1 and CDR2 sequences are SGHRS and YFSETQ. Deletions cut 0 bases from V and 4 bases from J, with 13 bases between. CDR3 length: 15 amino acids. Partial CDR3 DNA: TGCGCCAGCAGCTTGGCGGGTCTCCCCCCAGAGACC. Its protein is CASSLAGLPPET. The whole CDR3 reads CASSLAGLPPETQYF.

On this clone itself: The read comes to an end 3 residues before the CDR3 does, leaving the germline J gene to fill in the end. The V call is TRBV13, the J call TRBJ1-4; perhaps TRBD1 as D (5 bases). The CDR3 loop spans 16 amino acids. CDR1 is PRHDT and CDR2 is FYEKMQ in the germline V gene (reference sequence). CDR3 sequence: CASSLGRASGANVLFF. The part of the CDR3 DNA that was read is TGTGCCAGCAGCTTAGGTAGGGCCTCTGGGGCCAACGTA.

As to this clone: The read comes to an end 3 residues before the CDR3 does, leaving the germline J gene to fill in the end. V usage is TRBV6-2 or TRBV6-3 and J usage is TRBJ1-5; 7 positions agree with TRBD1. The trim removed 5 bases at V and 6 bases at J, leaving 7 bases unmatched. The CDR3 runs 14 residues. From germline, CDR1 is MNHEY and CDR2 SVGEGT. The CDR3: CASSRGQEGQPQHF. The DNA read from the CDR3 is TGTGCCAGCAGTCGTGGACAGGAAGGTCAGCCC.

Comments on this clone: The read finishes 3 residues shy of the CDR3 end, and the germline J gene is used to complete it. The chain carries TRBV18 and TRBJ1-2, with D possibly TRBD1 on 5 matching bases. V lost 4 bases and J lost 2, with 8 bases in between. The CDR3 covers 13 residues. The V gene's germline CDR1 is KGHSH and CDR2 LQKENI. The part of the CDR3 DNA that was read is TGTGCCAGCTCACGCGGGGCGAACTATGGC. It is translated as CASSRGANYG. The full CDR3 protein is CASSRGANYGYTF.

On this clone: The CDR3 end lies 3 residues beyond the end of the read and is filled in from the germline J gene. The V call is TRBV7-8, the J call TRBJ1-2; 7 bases align to TRBD1. CDR1 and CDR2 from the germline V gene are SGHVS and FQNEAQ. Trimming cost V 5 bases and J 7 bases; bases outside gene matches: 16. This CDR3 comprises 16 residues. The sequenced part of the CDR3 DNA is TGTGCCAGCAGCGCGATACAGGGGATGCTGGGGCTTGGC. Residues: CASSAIQGMLGLG. In full, the CDR3 reads CASSAIQGMLGLGYTF.

About this clone: The read stops 3 residues short of the end of the CDR3; the missing end is completed from the germline J gene. The chain links TRBV20-1 to TRBJ2-3; D gene unclear. Germline V gives CDR1 DFQATT, CDR2 SNEGSKA (reference sequence). This CDR3 is 17 amino acids long. The CDR3: CSARDPSKQLTNQPQYF. The sequenced part of the CDR3 DNA is TGCAGTGCTAGAGATCCGAGTAAGCAACTAACCAATCAGCCG.

Regarding this clone: One end of the junction varies from germline; a read error may be responsible. The missing CDR3 end, 3 residues past where the read stops, is filled in from the germline J gene. The genes are TRBV5-1 and TRBJ2-1; 9 nucleotides align to TRBD2. The CDR3 has 14 amino acids. Germline V CDR1 and CDR2: SGHRS, YFSETQ. The CDR3 DNA, read in part, is TGCGCCAGCGGCGGGGGGGCCTCCAACAATGAG. It translates to CASGGGASNNE. From start to end, the CDR3 is CASGGGASNNEQFF.

On this clone itself: The CDR3 end is not reached by the read, which stops 3 residues before it; the germline J gene fills it in. The gene calls are TRBV29-1 and TRBJ2-7; 7 positions match TRBD1. CDR3 length: 15 amino acids. CDR1 is SQVTM and CDR2 is ANQGSEA in the germline V gene. V gave up 7 bases and J gave up 2 bases; unmatched junction bases: 14. The covered CDR3 bases are TGCAGCGCTACGGTCCGGGACAGCAAGCCCTACGAG. The encoded protein is CSATVRDSKPYE. The entire CDR3 protein is CSATVRDSKPYEQYF.